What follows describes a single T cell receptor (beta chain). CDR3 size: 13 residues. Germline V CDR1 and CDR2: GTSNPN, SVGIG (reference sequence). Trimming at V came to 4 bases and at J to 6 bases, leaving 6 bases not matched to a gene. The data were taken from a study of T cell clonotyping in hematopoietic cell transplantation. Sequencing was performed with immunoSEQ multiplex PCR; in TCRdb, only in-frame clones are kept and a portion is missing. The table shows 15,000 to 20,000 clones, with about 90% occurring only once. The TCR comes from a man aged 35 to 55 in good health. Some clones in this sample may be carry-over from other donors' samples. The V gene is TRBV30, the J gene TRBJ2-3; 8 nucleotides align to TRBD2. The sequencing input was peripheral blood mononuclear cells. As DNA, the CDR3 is TGTGCCTGGATGCTCGGGGGGGCTGATACGCAGTATTTT. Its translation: CAWMLGGADTQYF.